This T cell receptor beta chain was recorded in a study of blood T cell repertoires in COVID-19. The CDR3 covers 18 residues. CDR1 SGHTA and CDR2 FQGNSA come from the germline V gene. The J segment lost 0 bases and the V segment lost 2 bases, leaving 10 bases of the junction unmatched. TCRdb's copy holds only in-frame clones and misses some; the assay was immunoSEQ multiplex PCR. In the table there are about 97,000 clones, more than 75% of which are singletons. The specimen sequenced was peripheral blood. The chain combines TRBV7-2 with TRBJ2-3, with TRBD2 matching over 8 bases. This sequence originates from a man aged 50-59 years with active or convalescent COVID-19. The CDR3 DNA reads as TGTGCCAGCAGCTTACTTCTGACGGGGGGGCCGAGCACAGATACGCAGTATTTT. Amino acid sequence: CASSLLLTGGPSTDTQYF.